The clone carrying this TCR beta chain was detected ten times or more. The antigen remains undetermined. TCRdb reprocessed the reads via MiXCR and lists one record per CDR3 protein. The table lists some 71,000 distinct CDR3 sequences, 25% to 30% of them singletons. The CDR3 is made up of 13 amino acids. Trimming left V 2 bases short and J 7 bases short, with 11 bases between. CDR1 and CDR2 (germline): SGHTA, FQGNSA. The data belong to a study of T cell repertoires in cytomegalovirus infection. At the level of the study: Recently identified HLA-C-restricted CMV epitopes and well-studied HLA-B-restricted CMV epitopes were used by the study. Based on public TCR beta signatures, there were indications of CMV infection and of a matching HLA type. Study results and caveats: CMV-specific TCR beta clonotypes restricted by HLA-C were the ones dominating the ex vivo response. Pooled public TCR beta family frequency picked out CMV carriers with the relevant HLA.

The chain uses TRBV7-2 and TRBJ1-1, with no clear D. This receptor was obtained from a human donor in good health (CMV status not recorded). Some clones in this sample may be carry-over from other donors' samples. The sequences come from CD8+ T cells from cultured PBMCs, collected from culture after CMV antigen stimulation. The CDR3 is CASSLSSRGEAFF. DNA of the CDR3: TGTGCCAGCAGCTTATCGTCGCGGGGTGAAGCTTTCTTT.